These T cell receptor beta chains were read from a single sample in a study of a mutant IDH1 vaccine in newly diagnosed glioma. No antigen has been assigned to these receptors. Clones were read by immunoSEQ multiplex PCR, and TCRdb kept only the in-frame ones, dropping some. The sample lists some 70,000 clones; approximately 80% were seen once. The source was PBMCs, collected from a glioma patient whose treatment included an IDH1 peptide vaccine. The receptors were gathered from a man between 18 and 29 years old with glioma. CDR3s include the opening cysteine and the closing phenylalanine or tryptophan. D genes are given only for firm matches. A clone size is listed for some rows: how often the clone was seen (once, few, many), or a class if it is expanded.

cdr3_nt cdr3_aa v_call clone_size j_call d_call
TGTGCCAGCAGCCCGGGACTAGCGGGCTACGAGCAGTACTTC CASSPGLAGYEQYF TRBV11-2 . TRBJ2-7 TRBD2
TGTGCCAGCAGTTTACGGAACGGGGAGCTGTTTTTT CASSLRNGELFF TRBV27 . TRBJ2-2 .
TGTGCCAGCAGCCCTAACGGAGCCTACGAGCAGTACTTC CASSPNGAYEQYF TRBV11-3 . TRBJ2-7 .
TGTGCCAGCAGATCAGGGAACTACGAGCAGTACTTC CASRSGNYEQYF TRBV13 . TRBJ2-7 .
TGTGCCAGCAGCGACATGAACACTGAAGCTTTCTTT CASSDMNTEAFF TRBV4-2 few TRBJ1-1 .
TGCGCCAGCAGCCAAGAACGGGGGGCCGGTGAAAAACTGTTTTTT CASSQERGAGEKLFF TRBV4-1 . TRBJ1-4 .
TGTGCCAGCAGCTTAGGAACAACAGGGCAGGGGAACATTCAGTACTTC CASSLGTTGQGNIQYF TRBV7-2 . TRBJ2-4 .
TGTGCCAGCAGCGTAGGGGCGTTAGACTCTAATGAAAAACTGTTTTTT CASSVGALDSNEKLFF TRBV9 . TRBJ1-4 .
TGTGCCAGCAGTAGTGGACAGGATCACTATGGCTACACCTTC CASSSGQDHYGYTF TRBV27 . TRBJ1-2 TRBD1
TGTGCCTGGAGGACAGGCCCCAGGGCGCCCCAGCATTTT CAWRTGPRAPQHF TRBV30 . TRBJ1-5 .
TGTGCCAGCAAGGACTCGCCTCTATATGGCTACACCTTC CASKDSPLYGYTF TRBV2 . TRBJ1-2 .
TGTGCCAGTAGTATAATGGGCGGAGTAAACTATGGCTACACCTTC CASSIMGGVNYGYTF TRBV19 . TRBJ1-2 .
TGTGCCAGCAGCCCGAGGACAGGGAATTTAGGGGAGACCCAGTACTTC CASSPRTGNLGETQYF TRBV7-8 . TRBJ2-5 TRBD1
TGTGCCAGCAGTGTATCCTACGAGCAGTACTTC CASSVSYEQYF TRBV25-1 . TRBJ2-7 .
TGCGCCAGCAGCGGGGGACCCCCCCCGGGCTACGAGCAGTACTTC CASSGGPPPGYEQYF TRBV5-1 . TRBJ2-7 .
TGCGCCAGCAGCCAAGAGAGGGCAGGCCCAAGCAATCAGCCCCAGCATTTT CASSQERAGPSNQPQHF TRBV4-1 . TRBJ1-5 .
TGTGCCAGCAGCTCCACCGCCCCGGAGCTGGGGTATGGCTACACCTTC CASSSTAPELGYGYTF TRBV13 . TRBJ1-2 .
TGTGCCAGCAGTTTCGACCGAACGTCCTACAATGAGCAGTTCTTC CASSFDRTSYNEQFF TRBV28 . TRBJ2-1 .
TGTGCCAGCAGTTACAGGACTACCGGGGGGGAGCAGTACTTC CASSYRTTGGEQYF TRBV6-5 . TRBJ2-7 TRBD2
TGCAGCGCAAGGATACCGGGACAGGGGGTCTATGGCTACACCTTC CSARIPGQGVYGYTF TRBV29-1 . TRBJ1-2 TRBD1
TGTGCCAGCAGCTTACCGCGGGGGCATTCCTACGAGCAGTACTTC CASSLPRGHSYEQYF TRBV11-2 once TRBJ2-7 .
TGTGCGCAAGTACGGGACAGGGCCTACAATGAGCAGTTCTTC CAQVRDRAYNEQFF TRBV30 . TRBJ2-1 TRBD1
TGTGCCAGCACCAAGAACCTAGGACAATTAACTGAAGCTTTCTTT CASTKNLGQLTEAFF TRBV7-3 few TRBJ1-1 .
TGTGCCAGTAGAGGGGGCCCTGGAAACACCATATATTTT CASRGGPGNTIYF TRBV19 once TRBJ1-3 TRBD1
TGCGCCAGCAGCTTGGGGCATACGGGGGGCGGAGAGACCCAGTACTTC CASSLGHTGGGETQYF TRBV5-1 . TRBJ2-5 .
TGCGCCAGCAGCCACTCCGGGACTCGGGGTCCAGATACGCAGTATTTT CASSHSGTRGPDTQYF TRBV4-1 . TRBJ2-3 .
TGCAGCGTTGAAGGGACTAGCGGGGGGCTATCCACCGGGGAGCTGTTTTTT CSVEGTSGGLSTGELFF TRBV29-1 . TRBJ2-2 TRBD2
TGTGCCAGCAGCTTCGTCGGTTACACTGAAGCTTTCTTT CASSFVGYTEAFF TRBV7-3 . TRBJ1-1 .
TGCGCCAGCAGCTTCCCAAATACGGGGGCCGGGGAGCTGTTTTTT CASSFPNTGAGELFF TRBV5-1 once TRBJ2-2 .
TGCGCCAGCAGCCTCCGCCTCCGACAGGCCTCCTACAATGAGCAGTTCTTC CASSLRLRQASYNEQFF TRBV5-1 . TRBJ2-1 .
TGTGCCTGGAGTGTTGAGGGGAGCTCCTACGAGCAGTACTTC CAWSVEGSSYEQYF TRBV30 . TRBJ2-7 .